Sequencing of this T cell receptor beta chain was carried out in a study of vaccination effects on CD4 cells after COVID-19. On this clone: Its antigen is unknown.

ViraFEST used viral peptide pools to expand antigen-specific CD4+ T cells before sequencing. The culture ran for approximately 10 days, and then CD4+ T cells were isolated. The vaccine given was either BNT162b2 or mRNA-1273, in two doses. Per the germline V gene, CDR1 is SGHAT and CDR2 is FQNNGV. With 4 bases removed from V and 1 base from J, the gap between germline ends came to 14 bases. This CDR3 contains 16 residues. TCRdb's copy holds only in-frame clones and misses some; the assay was immunoSEQ multiplex PCR. This sample has approximately 78,000 clones, with around 81% found just once. The chain combines TRBV11-2 with TRBJ1-5; D is undetermined. Sequences were derived from CD4+ T cells from PBMCs cultured with HCoV-229E spike peptides, sampled after COVID-19 vaccination. This TCR was sampled from a human donor who received a COVID-19 vaccine. The CDR3 bases are TGTGCCAGCAGCTCCCGACCCGGTAGGAGCAATCAGCCCCAGCATTTT. Translation gives CASSSRPGRSNQPQHF.